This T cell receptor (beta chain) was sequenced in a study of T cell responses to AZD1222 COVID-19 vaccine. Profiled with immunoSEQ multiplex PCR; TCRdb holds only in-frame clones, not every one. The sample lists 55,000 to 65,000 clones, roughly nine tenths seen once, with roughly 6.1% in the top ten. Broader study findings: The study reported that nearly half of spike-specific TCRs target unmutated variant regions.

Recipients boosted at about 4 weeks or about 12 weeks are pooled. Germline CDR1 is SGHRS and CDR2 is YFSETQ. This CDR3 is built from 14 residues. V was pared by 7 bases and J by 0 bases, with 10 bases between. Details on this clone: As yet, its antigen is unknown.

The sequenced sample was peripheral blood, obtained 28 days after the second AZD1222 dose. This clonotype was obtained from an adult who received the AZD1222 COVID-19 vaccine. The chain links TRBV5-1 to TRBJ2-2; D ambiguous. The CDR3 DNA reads TGCGCCAGCCTTCCATCTCCGAACACCGGGGAGCTGTTTTTT. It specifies CASLPSPNTGELFF.